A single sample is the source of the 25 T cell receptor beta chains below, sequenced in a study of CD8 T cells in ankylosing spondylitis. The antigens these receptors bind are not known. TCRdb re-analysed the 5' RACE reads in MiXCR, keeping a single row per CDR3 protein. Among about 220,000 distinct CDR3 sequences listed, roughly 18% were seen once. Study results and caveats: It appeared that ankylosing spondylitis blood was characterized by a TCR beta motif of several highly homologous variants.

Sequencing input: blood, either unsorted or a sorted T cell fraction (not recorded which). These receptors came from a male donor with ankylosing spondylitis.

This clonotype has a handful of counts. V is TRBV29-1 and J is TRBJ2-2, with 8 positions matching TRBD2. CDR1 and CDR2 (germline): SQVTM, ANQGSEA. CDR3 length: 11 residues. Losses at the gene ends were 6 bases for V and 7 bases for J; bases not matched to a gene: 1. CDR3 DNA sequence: TGCAGCGTCGGGGGGGGCGGGGAGCTGTTTTTT. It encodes CSVGGGGELFF.

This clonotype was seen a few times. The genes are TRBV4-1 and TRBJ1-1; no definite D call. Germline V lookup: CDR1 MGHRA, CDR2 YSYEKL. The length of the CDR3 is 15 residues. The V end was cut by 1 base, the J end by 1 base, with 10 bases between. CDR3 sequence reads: CASSQVTGSNTEAFF. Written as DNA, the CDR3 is TGCGCCAGCAGCCAAGTAACCGGGTCGAACACTGAAGCTTTCTTT.

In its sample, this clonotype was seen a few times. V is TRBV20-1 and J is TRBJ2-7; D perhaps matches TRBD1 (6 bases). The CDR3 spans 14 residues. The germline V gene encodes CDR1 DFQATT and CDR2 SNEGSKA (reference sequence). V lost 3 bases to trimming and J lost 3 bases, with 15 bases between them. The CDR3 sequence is CSASQGNLGYEQYF. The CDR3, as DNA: TGCAGTGCTAGCCAGGGGAATCTGGGCTACGAGCAGTACTTC.

In DNA, the CDR3 is TGTGCCAGCAGCCTTAGCGGGAACCTCCAAGAGACCCAGTACTTC. Its translation: CASSLSGNLQETQYF. This rearrangement joins TRBV12-3 or TRBV12-4 to TRBJ2-5, with TRBD2 matching over 8 bases. Trimming at V came to 6 bases and at J to 1 base, leaving 7 bases not matched to a gene. CDR3 length equals 15 residues.

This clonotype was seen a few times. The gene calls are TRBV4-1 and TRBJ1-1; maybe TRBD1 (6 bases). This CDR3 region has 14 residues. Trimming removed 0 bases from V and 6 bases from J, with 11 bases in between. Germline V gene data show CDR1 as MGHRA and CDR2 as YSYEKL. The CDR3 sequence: CASSQDMGGAEAFF. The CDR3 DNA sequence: TGCGCCAGCAGCCAAGATATGGGGGGCGCTGAAGCTTTCTTT.

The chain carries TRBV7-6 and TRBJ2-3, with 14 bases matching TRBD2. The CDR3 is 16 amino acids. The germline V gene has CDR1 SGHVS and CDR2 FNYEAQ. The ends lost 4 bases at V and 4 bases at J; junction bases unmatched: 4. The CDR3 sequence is CASSSAGLAGADTQYF. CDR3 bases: TGTGCCAGCAGCTCGGCGGGACTAGCGGGGGCAGATACGCAGTATTTT.

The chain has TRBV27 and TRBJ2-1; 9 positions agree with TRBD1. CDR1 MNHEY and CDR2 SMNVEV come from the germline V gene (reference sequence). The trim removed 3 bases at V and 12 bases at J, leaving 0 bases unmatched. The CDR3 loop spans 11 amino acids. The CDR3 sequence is CASSLGQGQFF. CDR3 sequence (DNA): TGTGCCAGCAGTTTGGGACAGGGGCAGTTCTTC.

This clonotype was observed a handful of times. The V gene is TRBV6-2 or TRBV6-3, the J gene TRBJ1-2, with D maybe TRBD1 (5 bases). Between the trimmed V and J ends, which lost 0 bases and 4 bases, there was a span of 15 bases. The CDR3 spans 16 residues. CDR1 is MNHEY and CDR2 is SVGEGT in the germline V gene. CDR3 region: CASSYSSGHRIYGYTF. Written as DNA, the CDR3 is TGTGCCAGCAGTTACTCGAGTGGACACCGAATCTATGGCTACACCTTC.

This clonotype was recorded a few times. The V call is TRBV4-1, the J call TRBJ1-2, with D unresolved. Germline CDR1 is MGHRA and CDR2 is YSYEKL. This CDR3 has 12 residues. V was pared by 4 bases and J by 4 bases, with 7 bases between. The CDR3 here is CASSPEGYGYTF. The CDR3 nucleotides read TGCGCCAGCAGCCCCGAGGGCTATGGCTACACCTTC.

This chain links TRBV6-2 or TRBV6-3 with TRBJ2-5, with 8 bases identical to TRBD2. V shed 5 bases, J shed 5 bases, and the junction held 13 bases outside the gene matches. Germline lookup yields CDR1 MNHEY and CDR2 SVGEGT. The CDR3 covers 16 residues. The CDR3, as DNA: TGTGCCAGCAGTCGACCGCCGGGACTAGTAGTTGAGACCCAGTACTTC. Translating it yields CASSRPPGLVVETQYF.

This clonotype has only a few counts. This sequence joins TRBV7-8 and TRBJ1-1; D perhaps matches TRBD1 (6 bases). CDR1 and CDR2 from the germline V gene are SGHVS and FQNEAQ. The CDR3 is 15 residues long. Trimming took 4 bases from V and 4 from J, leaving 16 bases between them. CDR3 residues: CASSSSLGGGTEAFF. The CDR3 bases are TGTGCCAGCAGCTCCTCCCTTGGAGGGGGCACTGAAGCTTTCTTT.

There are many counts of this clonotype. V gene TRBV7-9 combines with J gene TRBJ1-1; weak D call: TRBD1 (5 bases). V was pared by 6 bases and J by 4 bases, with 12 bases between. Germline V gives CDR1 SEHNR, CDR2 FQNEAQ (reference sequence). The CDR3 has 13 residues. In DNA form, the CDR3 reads TGTGCCAGCAGTTCGACAGTGGCCACTGAAGCTTTCTTT. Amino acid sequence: CASSSTVATEAFF.

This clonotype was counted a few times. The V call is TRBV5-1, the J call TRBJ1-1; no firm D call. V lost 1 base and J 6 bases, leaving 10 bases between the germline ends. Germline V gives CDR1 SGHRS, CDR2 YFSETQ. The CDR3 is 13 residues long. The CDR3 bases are TGCGCCAGCAGCTTGTGGCAGGAGGCTGAAGCTTTCTTT. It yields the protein CASSLWQEAEAFF.

The CDR3 DNA sequence: TGTGCCAGCAGCTACGGGACAGGAAGATACGAGCAGTACTTC. This gives the protein CASSYGTGRYEQYF. V usage is TRBV11-2 and J usage is TRBJ2-7, with TRBD1 identical over 8 bases. Germline V CDR1 and CDR2: SGHAT, FQNNGV. J was trimmed by 4 bases and V by 4 bases; bases with no gene match: 6. CDR3 size: 14 residues.

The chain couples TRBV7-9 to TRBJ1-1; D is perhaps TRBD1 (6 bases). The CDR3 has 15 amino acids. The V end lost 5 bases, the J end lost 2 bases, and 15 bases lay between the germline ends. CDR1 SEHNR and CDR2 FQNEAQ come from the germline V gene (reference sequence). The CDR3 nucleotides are TGTGCCAGCAGCAACCCGGGACAAGTAAACACTGAAGCTTTCTTT. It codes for CASSNPGQVNTEAFF.

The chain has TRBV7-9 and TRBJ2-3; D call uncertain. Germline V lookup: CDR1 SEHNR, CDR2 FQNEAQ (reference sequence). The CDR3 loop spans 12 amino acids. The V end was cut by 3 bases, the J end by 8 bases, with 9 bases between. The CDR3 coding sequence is TGTGCCAGCAGCTTGTTGGTGGGTACGCAGTATTTT. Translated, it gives CASSLLVGTQYF.

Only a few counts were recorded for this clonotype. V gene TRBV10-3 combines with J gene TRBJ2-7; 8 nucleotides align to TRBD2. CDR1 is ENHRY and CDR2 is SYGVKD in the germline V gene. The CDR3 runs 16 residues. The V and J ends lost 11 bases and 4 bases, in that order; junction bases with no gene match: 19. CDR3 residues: CASRGAVQRESYEQYF. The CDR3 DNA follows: TGTGCCTCGAGGGGGGCCGTCCAGCGGGAGAGTTACGAGCAGTACTTC.

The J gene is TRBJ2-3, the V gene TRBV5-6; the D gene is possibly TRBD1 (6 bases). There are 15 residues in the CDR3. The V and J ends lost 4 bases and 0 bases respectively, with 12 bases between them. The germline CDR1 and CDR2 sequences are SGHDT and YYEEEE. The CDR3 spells CASSLGQRSTDTQYF. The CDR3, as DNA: TGTGCCAGCAGCCTCGGACAGAGGAGCACAGATACGCAGTATTTT.

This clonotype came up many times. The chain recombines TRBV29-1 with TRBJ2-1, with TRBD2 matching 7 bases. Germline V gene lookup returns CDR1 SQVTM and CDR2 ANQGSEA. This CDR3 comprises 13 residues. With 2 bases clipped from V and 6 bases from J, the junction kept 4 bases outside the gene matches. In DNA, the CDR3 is TGCAGCGTTGAAATGGGGAGGGGCAATGAGCAGTTCTTC. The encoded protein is CSVEMGRGNEQFF.

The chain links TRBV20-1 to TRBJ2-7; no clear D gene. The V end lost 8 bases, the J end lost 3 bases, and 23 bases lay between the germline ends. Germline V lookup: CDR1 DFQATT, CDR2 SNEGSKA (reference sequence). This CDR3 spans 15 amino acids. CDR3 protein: CSTFRSQPQFYEQYF. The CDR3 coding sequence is TGCAGTACCTTCCGGAGCCAGCCTCAATTCTACGAGCAGTACTTC.

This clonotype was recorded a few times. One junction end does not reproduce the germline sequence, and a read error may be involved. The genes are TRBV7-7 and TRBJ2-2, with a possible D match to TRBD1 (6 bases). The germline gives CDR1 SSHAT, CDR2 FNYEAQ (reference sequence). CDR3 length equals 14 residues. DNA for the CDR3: TGTGCTAGCAGTCAGGGGCCTTTGTCCGGGGAGCTGTTTTTT. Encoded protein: CASSQGPLSGELFF.

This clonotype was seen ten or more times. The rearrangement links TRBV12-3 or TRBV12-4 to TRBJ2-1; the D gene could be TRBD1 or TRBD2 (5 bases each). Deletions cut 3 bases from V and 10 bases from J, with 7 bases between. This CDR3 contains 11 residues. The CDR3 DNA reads TGTGCCAGCAGTTTTGGGACGGAGCAGTTCTTC. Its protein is CASSFGTEQFF.

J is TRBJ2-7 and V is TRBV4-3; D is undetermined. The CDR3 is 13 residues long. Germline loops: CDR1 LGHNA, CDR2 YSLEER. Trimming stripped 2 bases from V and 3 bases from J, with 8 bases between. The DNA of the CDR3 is TGCGCCAGCAGCCAAAATCTGGGCTACGAGCAGTACTTC. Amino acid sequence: CASSQNLGYEQYF.

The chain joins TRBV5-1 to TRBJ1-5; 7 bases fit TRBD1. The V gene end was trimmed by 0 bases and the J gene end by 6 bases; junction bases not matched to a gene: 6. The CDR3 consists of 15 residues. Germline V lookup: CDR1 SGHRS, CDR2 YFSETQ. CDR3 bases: TGCGCCAGCAGCTTGGAGGCAGGGGGTGTTCAGCCCCAGCATTTT. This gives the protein CASSLEAGGVQPQHF.

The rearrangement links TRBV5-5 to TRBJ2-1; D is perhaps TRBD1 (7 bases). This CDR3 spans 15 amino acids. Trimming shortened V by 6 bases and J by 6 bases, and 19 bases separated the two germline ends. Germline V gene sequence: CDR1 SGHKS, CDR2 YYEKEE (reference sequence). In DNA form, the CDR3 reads TGTGCCAGCAACCCGGAGGGACAGAGGTTCAATGAGCAGTTCTTC. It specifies CASNPEGQRFNEQFF.